The entry below describes one TCR beta chain. The antigen remains unidentified. The sample belongs to a study of shared clonotypes between healthy human individuals. A split of CD4+ cells into CD45RA+ naive and CD45RA-negative memory subsets was performed. Germline-derived CDR1 and CDR2 are SGHNT and YENEEA. The CDR3 has 15 residues. V shed 4 bases and J shed 3 bases, with 12 bases lying between them. It was across several immunoSEQ plates that each subset's genomic DNA was evenly split. Authors' methods: Filtering was not the same, since immunoSEQ gave junction-only sequences without quality scores. Measured with immunoSEQ multiplex PCR; TCRdb has only the in-frame clones, and not every one. The DNA was the basis for D and trimming; V, J and clone size are from that table. The top ten hold more than 0.12% of the sample, which has a few million clones, over 85% seen once. Findings and caveats of the study: Generation of non-shared clonotypes was less probable than generation of clonotypes shared by all four donors.

The chain recombines TRBV11-3 with TRBJ2-2; D possibly uses TRBD1 or TRBD2 (6 bases each). Sequencing was performed on naive CD4+ T cells sorted from blood. Subset indicated: CD45RA+ positively selected. The source of this sequence is a young man in good health. DNA of the CDR3: TGTGCCAGCAGCTCGTTGGAGGGGGACACCGGGGAGCTGTTTTTT. This sequence encodes CASSSLEGDTGELFF.